This T cell receptor beta chain was recovered during a study of blood T cell repertoires in COVID-19. About the research overall: The study drew acute and convalescent COVID-19 samples from the United States, Italy and Spain. Sources were T cells, B-cell-depleted T cells, or PBMCs; the material itself was cDNA or gDNA.

From germline, CDR1 is SGHRS and CDR2 YFSETQ. The CDR3 extends over 15 amino acids. V dropped 2 bases and J dropped 2 bases, with 11 bases sitting between them. Source study methods: From reference gene primer amplification, estimates of nucleated cell counts were derived. Generated by immunoSEQ multiplex PCR, the TCRdb table keeps only in-frame clones and is missing some. The V and J calls and clone size were taken over from that table, and D and trimming were inferred from the DNA. Among about 40,000 clones listed, about four fifths were seen once. This TCR came from a woman aged 55-70 years with acute or convalescent COVID-19. Sequenced: peripheral blood. V and J are TRBV5-1 and TRBJ2-1; possibly TRBD2 for D (5 bases). CDR3 sequence reads: CASSLGGTAYNEQFF. The CDR3, as DNA: TGCGCCAGCAGCTTAGGAGGAACCGCCTACAATGAGCAGTTCTTC.